The sequence of this T cell receptor beta chain was determined in a study of blood T cell repertoires in COVID-19. The CDR3 runs to 15 residues. Germline CDR1 is LNHDA and CDR2 is SQIVND (reference sequence). The V and J ends lost 3 bases and 4 bases respectively, with 15 bases between them. Here immunoSEQ multiplex PCR was the method, and the copy in TCRdb shows in-frame clones only, minus some. The data contain about 49,000 clones, 80% to 95% of them singletons. The sequenced sample consisted of peripheral blood. This sequence was found in a man in his sixties with COVID-19, enrolled during active disease. The rearrangement joins TRBV19 to TRBJ1-1, with D tentatively TRBD1 (6 bases). The CDR3 region has the DNA TGTGCCAGTAGTATTGGGGGGGCGGTGAGCACTGAAGCTTTCTTT. It encodes CASSIGGAVSTEAFF.